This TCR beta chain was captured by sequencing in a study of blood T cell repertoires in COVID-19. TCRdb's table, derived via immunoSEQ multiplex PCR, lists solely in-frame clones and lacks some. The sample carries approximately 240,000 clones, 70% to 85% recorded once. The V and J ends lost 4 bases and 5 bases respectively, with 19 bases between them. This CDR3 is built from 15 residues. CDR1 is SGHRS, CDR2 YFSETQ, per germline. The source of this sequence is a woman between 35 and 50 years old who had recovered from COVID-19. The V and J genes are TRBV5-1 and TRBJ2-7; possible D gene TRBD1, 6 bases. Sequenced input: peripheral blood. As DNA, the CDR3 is TGCGCCAGCAGCGGAATGGGACAAGGAGTCCACGAGCAGTACTTC. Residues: CASSGMGQGVHEQYF.